This T cell receptor (beta chain) is from a study of identical twins. This CDR3 is built from 16 residues. Losses at the gene ends were 6 bases for V and 2 bases for J; bases not matched to a gene: 9. Looked up from germline, CDR1 is MDHEN and CDR2 is SYDVKM. TCRdb re-analysed the 5' RACE reads in MiXCR, keeping a single row per CDR3 protein. The sample yields 600,000 to 700,000 distinct CDR3 sequences, approximately 21% seen once. This sample also belongs to another study, concerning T cells expressing NK-cell markers. That work states: Restriction of sorting to alpha-beta TCR T cells was accomplished in several experiments using an anti-gamma-delta TCR antibody.

The TCR originated in a woman aged 18-30 years in good health. The specimen sequenced was PBMCs. The chain is built from TRBV28 and TRBJ2-1; 8 positions agree with TRBD1. DNA for the CDR3: TGTGCCAGCAGCCAAGGGACAGGTTCTACCTACAATGAGCAGTTCTTC. Protein product: CASSQGTGSTYNEQFF.